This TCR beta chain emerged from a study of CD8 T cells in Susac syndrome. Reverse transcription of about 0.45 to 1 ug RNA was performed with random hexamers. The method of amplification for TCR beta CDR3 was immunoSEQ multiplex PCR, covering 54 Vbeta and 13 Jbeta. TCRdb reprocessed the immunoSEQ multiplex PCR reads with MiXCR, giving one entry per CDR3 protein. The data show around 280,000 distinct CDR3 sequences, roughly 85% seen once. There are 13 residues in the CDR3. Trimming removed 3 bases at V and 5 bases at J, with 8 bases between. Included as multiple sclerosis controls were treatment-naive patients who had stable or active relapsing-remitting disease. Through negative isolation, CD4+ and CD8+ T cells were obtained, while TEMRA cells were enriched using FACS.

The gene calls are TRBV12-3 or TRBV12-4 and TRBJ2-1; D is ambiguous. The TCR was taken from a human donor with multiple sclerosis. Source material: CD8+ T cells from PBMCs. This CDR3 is CASSFGTHNEQFF. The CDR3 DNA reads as TGTGCCAGCAGTTTTGGCACCCACAATGAGCAGTTCTTC.